This T cell receptor beta chain is drawn from a study of cytomegalovirus exposure and HLA in healthy donors. Germline V CDR1 and CDR2: MNHEY, SVGAGI. The junction had 7 bases not matched to a gene; V was cut back by 5 bases and J by 0 bases. This CDR3 comprises 15 residues. For this clone: Its antigen is unknown.

It was with 60 Vbeta and 13 Jbeta primers that the PCR ran. Profiled with immunoSEQ multiplex PCR; TCRdb holds only in-frame clones, not every one. The sample records about 210,000 clones, approximately 82% being singletons. Study-wide findings and caveats: When analyzed later, a missense DCLRE1C variant was found to be linked to TCR beta V- and J-gene trimming. It was in a later analysis that TCR association rates were seen to vary by HLA locus, highest for DRB1 and lowest for HLA-C.

This clonotype was sampled from a woman between 50 and 59 years old in good health and CMV-seropositive. The specimen sequenced was PBMCs. This chain connects TRBV6-5 to TRBJ2-7; 7 bases are a match to TRBD1. The CDR3 coding sequence is TGTGCCAGCAGTGGGCCCGGGACAGCCTCCTACGAGCAGTACTTC. Amino acids: CASSGPGTASYEQYF.